This T cell receptor (beta chain) was documented in a study of radiotherapy plus CTLA-4 blockade in lung cancer listed by TCRdb under 2018. In terms of the full investigation: Among the enrolled patients, approximately 18% had an objective response, and 25% to 35% reached disease control. Overall results and qualifications from the work: The strongest predictors of response were reported to be early dynamic shifts in blood T cell clones along with a rise in serum interferon-beta following radiation. After treatment with radiotherapy and ipilimumab, TCR clones that originated in tumors expanded in peripheral blood.

In this study, focal radiation therapy paired with CTLA-4 blockade (ipilimumab) was tested in patients who had chemo-refractory metastatic non-small-cell lung cancer. Libraries were made using the immunoSEQ multiplex PCR assay. In its TCRdb copy, this immuneACCESS table keeps in-frame sequences only and misses some clones. Where compared with another copy, unresolved V genes explain less than half of these, and the others have no known cause. The sample table holds roughly 32,000 clones, of which roughly four fifths were seen once. The top ten clonotypes cover 12% to 15% of the sample. Comments on this clone: Its specific antigen is unknown. No much larger clone is present one base from it, and per-base qualities are unavailable.

The junction shows trimming of 6 bases on V and 1 base on J, and the gene matches do not reach 3 bases of it. From the germline V gene, CDR1 is KGHSH and CDR2 is LQKENI. The CDR3, cysteine through phenylalanine, is 14 amino acids long. Only the CDR3 DNA stays, 42 bases, in frame from base 1. Recombination connected TRBV18 to TRBJ2-3, and TRBD1 matches 8 of the central bases. Sequenced material: peripheral blood, taken from a patient treated with radiotherapy plus ipilimumab. The origin of this receptor is a human donor with non-small cell lung cancer that progressed on radiotherapy plus ipilimumab. The CDR3 reads CASSQQGGTDTQYF. The DNA is as follows: TGTGCCAGCTCTCAACAGGGGGGCACAGATACGCAGTATTTT.